The source of this TCR beta chain is a study of T cells in Graves' hyperthyroidism and ophthalmopathy. Amplification yielded TCR beta CDR3 regions, with RNA transcripts as the source. HTBI primers were used for first-round RT-PCR of the TCR CDR3. Via MiXCR, TCRdb re-called the multiplex PCR reads, giving one row per CDR3 protein. The repertoire holds hundreds of thousands of distinct CDR3 sequences, with around 14% as singletons. The sequenced sample was blood. The origin of this receptor is a woman in her late teens or twenties with Graves' hyperthyroidism.

CDR3 loop: CATSRTTGNHEQYF. The CDR3 region has the DNA TGTGCCACCAGCAGAACCACCGGGAACCACGAGCAGTACTTC. The chain carries TRBV15 and TRBJ2-7; D perhaps matches TRBD2 (5 bases). The ends were cut back, 2 bases at V and 5 bases at J, with 13 bases in the middle. The length of the CDR3 is 14 residues. Per the germline V gene, CDR1 is LNHNV and CDR2 is YYDKDF (reference sequence). Filled out from reference TRBV15 and TRBJ2-7, the complete variable domain reads DAMVIQNPRYQVTQFGKPVTLSCSQTLNHNVMYWYQQKSSQAPKLLFHYYDKDFNNEADTPDNFQSRRPNTSFCFLDIRSPGLGDTAMYLCATSRTTGNHEQYFGPGTRLTVT.